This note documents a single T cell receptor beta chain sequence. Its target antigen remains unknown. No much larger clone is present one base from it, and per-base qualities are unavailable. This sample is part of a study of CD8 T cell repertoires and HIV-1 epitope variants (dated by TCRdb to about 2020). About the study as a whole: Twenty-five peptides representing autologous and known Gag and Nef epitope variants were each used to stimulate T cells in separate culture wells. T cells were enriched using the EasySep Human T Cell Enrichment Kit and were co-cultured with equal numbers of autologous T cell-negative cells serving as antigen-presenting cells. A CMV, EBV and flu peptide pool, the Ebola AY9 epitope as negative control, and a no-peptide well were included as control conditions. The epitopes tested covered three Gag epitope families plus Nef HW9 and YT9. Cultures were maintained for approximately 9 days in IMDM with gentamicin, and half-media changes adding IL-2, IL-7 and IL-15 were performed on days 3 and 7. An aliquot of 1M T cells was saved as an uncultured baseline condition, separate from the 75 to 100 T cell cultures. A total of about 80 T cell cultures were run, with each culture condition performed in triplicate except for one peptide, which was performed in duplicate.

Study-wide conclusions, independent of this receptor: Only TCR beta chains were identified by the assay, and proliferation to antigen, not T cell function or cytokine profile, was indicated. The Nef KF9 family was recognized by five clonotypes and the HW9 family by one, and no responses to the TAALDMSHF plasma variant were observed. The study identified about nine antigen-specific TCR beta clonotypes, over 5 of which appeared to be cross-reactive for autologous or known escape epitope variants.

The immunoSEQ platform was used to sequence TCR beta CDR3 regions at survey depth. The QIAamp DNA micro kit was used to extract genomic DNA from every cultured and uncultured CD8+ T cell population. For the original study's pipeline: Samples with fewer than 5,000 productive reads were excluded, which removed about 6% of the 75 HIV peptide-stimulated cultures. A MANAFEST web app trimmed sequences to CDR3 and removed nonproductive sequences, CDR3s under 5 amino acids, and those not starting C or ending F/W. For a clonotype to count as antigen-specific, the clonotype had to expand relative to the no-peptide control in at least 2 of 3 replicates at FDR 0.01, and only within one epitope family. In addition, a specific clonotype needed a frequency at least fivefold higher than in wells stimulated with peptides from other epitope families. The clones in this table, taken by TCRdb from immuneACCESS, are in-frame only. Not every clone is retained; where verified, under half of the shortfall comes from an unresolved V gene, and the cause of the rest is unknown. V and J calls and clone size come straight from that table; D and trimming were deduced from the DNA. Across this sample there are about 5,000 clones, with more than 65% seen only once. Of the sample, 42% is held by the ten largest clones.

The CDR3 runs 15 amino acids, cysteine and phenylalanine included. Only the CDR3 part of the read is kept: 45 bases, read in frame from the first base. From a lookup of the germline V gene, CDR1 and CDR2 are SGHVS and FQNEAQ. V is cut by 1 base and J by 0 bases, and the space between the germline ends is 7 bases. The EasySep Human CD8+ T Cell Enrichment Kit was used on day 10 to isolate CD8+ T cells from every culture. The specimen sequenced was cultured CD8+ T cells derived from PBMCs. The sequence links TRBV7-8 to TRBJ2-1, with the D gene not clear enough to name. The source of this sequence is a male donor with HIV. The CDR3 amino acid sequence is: CASSLEYSSYNEQFF. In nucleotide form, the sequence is TGTGCCAGCAGCTTAGAGTACAGCTCCTACAATGAGCAGTTCTTC.